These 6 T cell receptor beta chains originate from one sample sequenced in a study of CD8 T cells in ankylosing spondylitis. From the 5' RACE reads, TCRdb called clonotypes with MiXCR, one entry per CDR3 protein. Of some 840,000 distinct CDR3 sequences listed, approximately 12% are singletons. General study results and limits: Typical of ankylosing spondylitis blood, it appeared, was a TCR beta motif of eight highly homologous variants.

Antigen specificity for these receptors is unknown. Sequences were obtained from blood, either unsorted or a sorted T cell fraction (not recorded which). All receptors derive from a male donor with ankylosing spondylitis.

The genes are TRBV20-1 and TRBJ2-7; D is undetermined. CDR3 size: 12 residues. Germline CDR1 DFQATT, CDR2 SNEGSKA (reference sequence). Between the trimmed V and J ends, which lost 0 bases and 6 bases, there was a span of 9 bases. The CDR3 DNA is TGCAGTGCTAGAGATCGGCTTTCCGAGCAGTACTTC. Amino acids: CSARDRLSEQYF.

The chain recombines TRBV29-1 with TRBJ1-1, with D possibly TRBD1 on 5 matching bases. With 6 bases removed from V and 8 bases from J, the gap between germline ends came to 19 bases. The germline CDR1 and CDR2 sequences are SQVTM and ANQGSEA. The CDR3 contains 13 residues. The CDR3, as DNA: TGCAGCGTACCGCCCAGGGAGAGTTCAGAAGCTTTCTTT. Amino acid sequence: CSVPPRESSEAFF. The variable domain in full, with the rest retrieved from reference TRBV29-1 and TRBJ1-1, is SAVISQKPSRDICQRGTSLTIQCQVDSQVTMMFWYRQQPGQSLTLIATANQGSEATYESGFVIDKFPISRPNLTFSTLTVSNMSPEDSSIYLCSVPPRESSEAFFGQGTRLTVV.

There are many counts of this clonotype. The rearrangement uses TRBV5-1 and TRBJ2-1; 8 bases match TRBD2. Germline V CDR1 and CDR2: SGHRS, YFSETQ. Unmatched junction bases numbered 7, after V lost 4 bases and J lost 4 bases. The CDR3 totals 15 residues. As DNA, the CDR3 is TGCGCCAGCAGCGGCACGGGAGGGCCTTACAATGAGCAGTTCTTC. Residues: CASSGTGGPYNEQFF.

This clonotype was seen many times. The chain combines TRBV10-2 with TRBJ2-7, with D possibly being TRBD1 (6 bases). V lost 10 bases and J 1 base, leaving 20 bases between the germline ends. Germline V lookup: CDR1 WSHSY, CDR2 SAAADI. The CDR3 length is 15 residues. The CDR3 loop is CATGAHREGSYEQYF. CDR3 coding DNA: TGCGCCACCGGGGCCCACAGGGAAGGTTCCTACGAGCAGTACTTC.

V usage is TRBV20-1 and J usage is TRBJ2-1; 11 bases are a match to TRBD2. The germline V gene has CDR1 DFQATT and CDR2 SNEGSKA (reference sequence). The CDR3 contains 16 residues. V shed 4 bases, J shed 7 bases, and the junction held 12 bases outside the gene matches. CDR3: CSAIPSGRTPWNEQFF. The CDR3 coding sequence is TGCAGTGCTATCCCTAGCGGGAGGACGCCATGGAATGAGCAGTTCTTC.

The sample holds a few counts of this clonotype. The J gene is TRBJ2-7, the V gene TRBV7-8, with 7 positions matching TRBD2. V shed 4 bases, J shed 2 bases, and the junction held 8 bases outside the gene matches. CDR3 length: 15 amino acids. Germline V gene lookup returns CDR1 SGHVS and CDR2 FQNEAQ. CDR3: CASSSFLGTTYEQYF. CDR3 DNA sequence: TGTGCCAGCAGCTCCTTCCTCGGGACTACCTACGAGCAGTACTTC.